This T cell receptor (beta chain) was retrieved from a study of blood T cells in healthy people across ages. Study in general: Template switching picked up about one barcoded beta molecule for each two T cells.

V gave up 6 bases and J gave up 1 base, with 15 bases separating them. The V gene's germline CDR1 is MNHEY and CDR2 SVGEGT. The CDR3 totals 15 residues. Study-wide results and caveats: Unsorted PBMCs blocked a conclusive comparison of naive and antigen-experienced cells. Comparison with aged donors showed that long-lived donors had more naive CD4+ cells and higher diversity.

With a J-beta primer mix and a sample-barcoded 5' primer, a second PCR ran about 7 to 12 cycles. MiXCR was run by TCRdb on the 5' RACE reads, yielding one entry per CDR3 protein. The table records about 1.1 million distinct CDR3 sequences, more than 30% of them present only once. With respect to this clonotype: Its specificity is unknown.

This chain connects TRBV6-2 or TRBV6-3 to TRBJ1-2; TRBD1 might be the D (5 bases). The source material was blood. This TCR came from a young man in good health. CDR3 in DNA: TGTGCCAGCAGGACCGGGACGGAGCATAACTATGGCTACACCTTC. Translated, it gives CASRTGTEHNYGYTF.